Shown below are 2 T cell receptor beta chains from a single sample sequenced in a study of Graves' ophthalmopathy and Graves' hyperthyroidism. From RNA, the CDR3 regions of TCR beta chains were amplified and sequenced. After a first-round RT-PCR with HTBI primers, a second-round multiplex PCR was run. From the multiplex PCR reads, TCRdb called clonotypes with MiXCR, one entry per CDR3 protein. Of approximately 500,000 distinct CDR3 sequences listed, approximately 15% are singletons. Sample: blood. The source of these receptors is a woman in her thirties with Graves' ophthalmopathy.

The sample holds many counts of this clonotype. The chain uses TRBV20-1 and TRBJ1-5; 7 positions match TRBD1. This CDR3 is 14 amino acids long. CDR1 is DFQATT and CDR2 is SNEGSKA in the germline V gene (reference sequence). J was trimmed by 7 bases and V by 2 bases; bases with no gene match: 8. CDR3 nucleotides: TGCAGTGCTAGACCCAGGGGGGTGGGGCAGCCCCAGCATTTT. Translation gives CSARPRGVGQPQHF.

The V gene is TRBV18, the J gene TRBJ1-5; D gene uncertain. This CDR3 has 14 amino acids. From germline, CDR1 is KGHSH and CDR2 LQKENI. V lost 4 bases and J lost 1, with 8 bases in between. The CDR3 is CASSLAESNQPQHF. CDR3 bases: TGTGCCAGCTCACTGGCGGAGAGCAATCAGCCCCAGCATTTT.